The rows below give T cell receptor beta chains drawn from one sample of a study of vaccination effects on CD4 cells after COVID-19. Data came from immunoSEQ multiplex PCR; TCRdb stores just in-frame clones and leaves some out. The sample lists about 73,000 clones, roughly 79% occurring once. No antigen is known for these receptors. This material consisted of CD4+ T cells from PBMCs cultured with HCoV-NL63 spike peptides, taken before COVID-19 vaccination. The receptors originated from a human donor who received a COVID-19 vaccine. CDR3s include the opening cysteine and the closing phenylalanine or tryptophan. The D gene is left open where the match is weak. Clone size is stated in some rows and not others, as once, few, many or a class when expanded.

V gene,J gene,clone size,D gene,CDR3 DNA,CDR3 protein
TRBV20-1,TRBJ1-2,.,TRBD1,TGCAGGACAGGGGGCTACACCTTC,CRTGGYTF
TRBV5-4,TRBJ2-3,.,.,TGTGCCAGCAGCTTGGCGGGGTCTGGAGCAGATACGCAGTATTTT,CASSLAGSGADTQYF
TRBV7-8,TRBJ1-2,.,.,TGTGCCAGCAGCTTATTGACCGTGGGGAACGGCTACACCTTC,CASSLLTVGNGYTF
TRBV5-4,TRBJ2-1,few,TRBD1,TGTGCCAGCACCCTAGGACAGGGCCAATACAATGAGCAATTCTTC,CASTLGQGQYNEQFF
TRBV11-2,TRBJ1-1,.,.,TGTGCCAGCAGCTTAGCGAGTGGGGGCCCGGCTGAAGCTTTCTTT,CASSLASGGPAEAFF
TRBV5-1,TRBJ2-5,.,TRBD2,TGCGCCAGCAGCTTGTTCGGGACTAGCGGGGGTAGAGGGGAGACCCAGTACTTC,CASSLFGTSGGRGETQYF
TRBV6-6,TRBJ2-3,.,.,TGTGCCAGCAGTCGAGGACCCCCGCGGATCACAGATACGCAGTATTTT,CASSRGPPRITDTQYF
TRBV5-1,TRBJ2-2,.,.,TGCGCCAGCAGCAAGGACACCTCGAACACCGGGGAGCTGTTTTTT,CASSKDTSNTGELFF
TRBV7-8,TRBJ1-4,.,TRBD1,TGTGCCAGCAGCAACCGGGACAGGGGGGGGGTTGGTGAAAAACTGTTTTTT,CASSNRDRGGVGEKLFF
TRBV4-1,TRBJ1-5,.,TRBD1,TGCGCCAGCAGCCCAACCGGGACAGGGAATCAGCCCCAGCATTTT,CASSPTGTGNQPQHF
TRBV6-1,TRBJ2-1,.,TRBD2,TGTGCCAGCAGTGAAGAAACTAGCGGGGTTTACAATGAGCAGTTCTTC,CASSEETSGVYNEQFF
TRBV3-1/TRBV3-2,TRBJ1-1,.,.,TGTGCCAGCAGCCAAGTTTCAGGCACTGAAGCTTTCTTT,CASSQVSGTEAFF
TRBV4-1,TRBJ2-3,.,TRBD2,TGCGCCAGCAGCCAAGATAGGGCTAGCGGGGGGACCACAGATACGCAGTATTTT,CASSQDRASGGTTDTQYF
TRBV30,TRBJ1-5,.,.,TGTGCCTGGGAATCCGGGGGTCAGCCCCAGCATTTT,CAWESGGQPQHF
TRBV6-5,TRBJ1-2,.,.,TGTGCCAGCACCTCGGTTGGTTCCGAGCACTATGGCTACACCTTC,CASTSVGSEHYGYTF
TRBV3-1/TRBV3-2,TRBJ2-5,.,.,TGTGCCAGCAGCCAAGATGGGGGAGAGACCCAGTACTTC,CASSQDGGETQYF
TRBV6-5,TRBJ1-3,.,.,TGTGCCAGCACCTATCTGACGGCCGGTGGAAACACCATATATTTT,CASTYLTAGGNTIYF
TRBV5-6,TRBJ1-5,.,.,TGTGCCAGCAGCGTGGGGCTGGACACCGAGCCCCAGCATTTT,CASSVGLDTEPQHF
TRBV24-1,TRBJ1-2,.,.,TGTGCCACCAGTGATTTGCGGGAAGGCCTACCCCCTAACTATGGCTACACCTTC,CATSDLREGLPPNYGYTF
TRBV19,TRBJ1-5,few,TRBD1,TGTGCCAGTAGTATACAGGGGGCCGGTCAGCCCCAGCATTTT,CASSIQGAGQPQHF
TRBV24-1,TRBJ2-2,few,TRBD2,TGTGCCACCAGTGATTCCGGGGGGGCGGACACCGGGGAGCTGTTTTTT,CATSDSGGADTGELFF
TRBV10-2,TRBJ1-2,once,.,TGCGCCAGCCTGGCGAGGGGTGGACCCTATGGCTACACCTTC,CASLARGGPYGYTF
TRBV9,TRBJ1-6,.,.,TGTGCCAGCAGCGCCCAGGGTATGCCCTATAATTCACCCCTCCACTTT,CASSAQGMPYNSPLHF
TRBV24-1,TRBJ2-3,.,.,TGTGCCACCAGTCCACCGAACACAGATACGCAGTATTTT,CATSPPNTDTQYF
TRBV7-3,TRBJ2-2,few,.,TGTGCCAGCAGCTTAAGCCCCACCCCCGGGGAGCTGTTTTTT,CASSLSPTPGELFF
TRBV6-5,TRBJ1-2,.,.,TGTGCCAGCAGTTACCTCGACGGGGGGCTTGGCTACACCTTC,CASSYLDGGLGYTF
TRBV18,TRBJ2-1,.,TRBD2,TGTGCCAGCTCATTACGGACTAGCGGGGACTACAATGAGCAGTTCTTC,CASSLRTSGDYNEQFF
TRBV28,TRBJ1-2,.,TRBD1,TGTGCCATCTCACTGGGGCCCAGGGGGCACTATGGCTACACCTTC,CAISLGPRGHYGYTF
TRBV6-1,TRBJ2-5,.,.,TGTGCCAGCAGGGAAGGGGGGATGGAGACCCAGTACTTC,CASREGGMETQYF
TRBV28,TRBJ1-5,.,TRBD1,TGTGCCAGCAGTCCCGAGGGGACAGGGATCAATCAGCCCCAGCATTTT,CASSPEGTGINQPQHF
TRBV6-1,TRBJ1-5,.,.,TGTGCCAGCAGTGAAGGGGACAGCAATCAGCCCCAGCATTTT,CASSEGDSNQPQHF
TRBV10-2,TRBJ2-5,.,TRBD2,TGCGCCAGCAGTGAGTCATTGAGGACTAGCCCGGTGCAGGAGACCCAGTACTTC,CASSESLRTSPVQETQYF
TRBV28,TRBJ1-1,.,.,TGTGCCAGCAGTTTGGGTGGACTGAACACTGAAGCTTTCTTT,CASSLGGLNTEAFF
TRBV6-4,TRBJ2-3,.,.,TGTGCCAGCAGTGACTCGAGAGGGCCCGCGGATACGCAGTATTTT,CASSDSRGPADTQYF
TRBV15,TRBJ1-2,.,.,TGTGCCACCAGCAGAGATCGGGGGCAGGGCATTAACTATGGCTACACCTTC,CATSRDRGQGINYGYTF
TRBV6-6,TRBJ1-1,once,.,TGTGCCAGCAGTACAGGGATGAACACTGAAGCTTTCTTT,CASSTGMNTEAFF
TRBV2,TRBJ1-5,few,TRBD1,TGTGCCAGCAGAGAACAATCGACAGGGGGTATGAATCAGCCCCAGCATTTT,CASREQSTGGMNQPQHF
TRBV12-3/TRBV12-4,TRBJ2-3,once,.,TGTGCCAGCAAGACCACCTACACAGATACGCAGTATTTT,CASKTTYTDTQYF
TRBV27,TRBJ2-3,.,.,TGTGCCACCAGGGACGGGGGTGGTACAGATACGCAGTATTTT,CATRDGGGTDTQYF
TRBV24-1,TRBJ1-4,.,.,TGTGCCACCAGTGATTCTACAGGGACGGGAAGCGAAAAACTGTTTTTT,CATSDSTGTGSEKLFF
TRBV5-4,TRBJ1-2,.,.,TGTGCCAGCAGCTTGGGACCTTTGGACTATGGCTACACCTTC,CASSLGPLDYGYTF
TRBV4-2,TRBJ1-3,.,.,TGTGCCAGCAGCCCCAGTTACGGTAACTCTGGAAACACCATATATTTT,CASSPSYGNSGNTIYF
TRBV2,TRBJ1-5,.,.,TGTGCCAGCAGTGAACGGCGATCGGGGGATCAGCCCCAGCATTTT,CASSERRSGDQPQHF
TRBV5-4,TRBJ1-2,.,.,TGTGCCAGCAGCTTGTTCTTCGTCGGACACTCTAACTATGGCTACACCTTC,CASSLFFVGHSNYGYTF
TRBV6-6,TRBJ1-4,.,.,TGTGCCAGCAGCCAATTCGATGAAAAACTGTTTTTT,CASSQFDEKLFF
TRBV19,TRBJ2-3,.,TRBD2,TGTGCCAGTAGTATTGGGAGGGTAGGCACAGATACGCAGTATTTT,CASSIGRVGTDTQYF
TRBV27,TRBJ1-1,.,TRBD1,TGTGCCAGCAGTCCGCGGACAGGGGGCTCGAACACTGAAGCTTTCTTT,CASSPRTGGSNTEAFF
TRBV15,TRBJ1-4,.,.,TGTGCCACCAGCAGGAGCAGTGCAACTAATGAAAAACTGTTTTTT,CATSRSSATNEKLFF